A single sample is the source of the 17 T cell receptor beta chains below, sequenced in a study of long-term antiretroviral therapy in people with HIV. Survey-level immunoSEQ v3.0 assays were run. Sequencing used immunoSEQ multiplex PCR; TCRdb keeps in-frame clones, though not all of them. The repertoire holds around 15,000 clones, with about 80% as singletons. The sequenced sample was unsorted PBMCs, obtained 1.5 years before starting antiretroviral therapy. Receptor source: a woman in her forties or fifties with HIV.

This clone was seen a handful of times. The J gene is TRBJ2-1, the V gene TRBV11-2; 12 positions match TRBD2. CDR1 and CDR2 (germline): SGHAT, FQNNGV. The trim removed 5 bases at V and 3 bases at J, leaving 2 bases unmatched. The CDR3 has 15 residues. CDR3 in amino acids: CASSQTSGGYNEQFF. In DNA, the CDR3 is TGTGCCAGCAGCCAGACTAGCGGGGGCTACAATGAGCAGTTCTTC.

The chain joins TRBV9 to TRBJ2-7, with D perhaps TRBD1 or TRBD2 (6 bases each). The CDR3 runs 16 residues. V was pared by 3 bases and J by 2 bases, with 18 bases between. Germline lookup yields CDR1 SGDLS and CDR2 YYNGEE. CDR3 region: CASSGDTSGDPYEQYF. The CDR3 nucleotides read TGTGCCAGCAGCGGGGACACTTCGGGGGACCCCTACGAGCAGTACTTC.

V gene TRBV4-2 combines with J gene TRBJ1-3; no reliable D call. Trimming stripped 1 base from V and 4 bases from J, with 14 bases between. The CDR3 is 16 amino acids. Germline-derived CDR1 and CDR2 are LGHNA and YNFKEQ. The CDR3 spells CASSQVRGSGGNTIYF. The CDR3 DNA sequence: TGTGCCAGCAGCCAAGTTCGCGGGTCCGGGGGAAACACCATATATTTT.

This clone was seen a few times. CDR3 in amino acids: CASRGPHEKLFF. The CDR3, as DNA: TGCGCCAGCCGGGGGCCTCATGAAAAACTGTTTTTT. The chain uses TRBV5-1 and TRBJ1-4; maybe TRBD1 (6 bases). CDR1 and CDR2 from the germline V gene are SGHRS and YFSETQ. V lost 7 bases to trimming and J lost 6 bases, with 10 bases between them. CDR3 length equals 12 residues.

This clone has just one count. This chain connects TRBV18 to TRBJ2-5; maybe TRBD2 (5 bases). V was cut by 3 bases and J by 5 bases, with 10 bases left in between. The CDR3 is 13 residues long. Germline CDR1 and CDR2: KGHSH and LQKENI. The CDR3 here is CASSPGVGETQYF. In DNA form, the CDR3 reads TGTGCCAGCTCACCCGGGGTTGGGGAGACCCAGTACTTC.

The V and J genes are TRBV5-6 and TRBJ1-1; D is uncertain. CDR3 length: 14 amino acids. Germline V lookup: CDR1 SGHDT, CDR2 YYEEEE. Trimming left V 1 base short and J 0 bases short, with 7 bases between. CDR3 in amino acids: CASSLTLMNTEAFF. CDR3 nucleotides: TGTGCCAGCAGCTTGACCCTTATGAACACTGAAGCTTTCTTT. The entire variable domain, with the rest obtained from reference TRBV5-6 and TRBJ1-1, is as follows: DAGVTQSPTHLIKTRGQQVTLRCSPKSGHDTVSWYQQALGQGPQFIFQYYEEEERQRGNFPDRFSGHQFPNYSSELNVNALLLGDSALYLCASSLTLMNTEAFFGQGTRLTVV.

V gene TRBV14 combines with J gene TRBJ2-1; no clear D. V dropped 6 bases and J dropped 4 bases, with 10 bases sitting between them. The CDR3 runs to 13 residues. Germline V gene sequence: CDR1 SGHDN, CDR2 FVKESK. The DNA for the CDR3 is TGTGCCAGCAGAAGGGATCTTTACAATGAGCAGTTCTTC. It yields the protein CASRRDLYNEQFF. Full variable domain (outside the CDR3, taken from reference TRBV14 and TRBJ2-1): EAGVTQFPSHSVIEKGQTVTLRCDPISGHDNLYWYRRVMGKEIKFLLHFVKESKQDESGMPNNRFLAERTGGTYSTLKVQPAELEDSGVYFCASRRDLYNEQFFGPGTRLTVL.

The J gene is TRBJ2-2, the V gene TRBV25-1, with 8 bases lining up with TRBD2. There are 15 residues in the CDR3. Germline-derived CDR1 and CDR2 are MGHDK and SYGVNS. V shed 4 bases, J shed 2 bases, and the junction held 3 bases outside the gene matches. The CDR3 here is CASSGGGSNTGELFF. The CDR3 bases are TGTGCCAGCAGTGGCGGGGGGTCCAACACCGGGGAGCTGTTTTTT.

The chain links TRBV14 to TRBJ2-7, with D possibly matching TRBD1 (5 bases). The CDR3 extends over 13 amino acids. V lost 4 bases to trimming and J lost 7 bases, with 14 bases between them. Germline CDR1 is SGHDN and CDR2 is FVKESK. In DNA form, the CDR3 reads TGTGCCAGCAGCCGACAGTCCGTCGGGGAGCAGTACTTC. Its protein is CASSRQSVGEQYF. The entire variable domain, with the rest obtained from reference TRBV14 and TRBJ2-7, is as follows: EAGVTQFPSHSVIEKGQTVTLRCDPISGHDNLYWYRRVMGKEIKFLLHFVKESKQDESGMPNNRFLAERTGGTYSTLKVQPAELEDSGVYFCASSRQSVGEQYFGPGTRLTVT.

V usage is TRBV5-8 and J usage is TRBJ1-5; D uncertain. Germline V gene sequence: CDR1 SGHTS, CDR2 YDEGEE. Trimming removed 4 bases at V and 11 bases at J, with 13 bases between. The CDR3 consists of 12 residues. This CDR3 reads CASSSQLRAQHF. The CDR3 nucleotides are TGTGCCAGCAGCAGCCAATTGAGGGCCCAGCATTTT. The variable domain in full, with the rest retrieved from reference TRBV5-8 and TRBJ1-5, is EAGVTQSPTHLIKTRGQQATLRCSPISGHTSVYWYQQALGLGLQFLLWYDEGEERNRGNFPPRFSGRQFPNYSSELNVNALELEDSALYLCASSSQLRAQHFGDGTRLSIL.

The rearrangement joins TRBV6-1 to TRBJ2-7; D may correspond to TRBD1 or TRBD2 (5 bases each). The V gene's germline CDR1 is MNHNS and CDR2 SASEGT. The CDR3 is 12 residues long. V lost 5 bases to trimming and J lost 3 bases, with 8 bases between them. The CDR3 DNA follows: TGTGCCAGCAGTCTGGGACGCTACGAGCAGTACGTC. As protein: CASSLGRYEQYV.

The chain combines TRBV7-3 with TRBJ2-2; D is unclear. V was trimmed by 5 bases and J by 5 bases, leaving 12 bases between them. CDR1 and CDR2 (germline): SGHTA, FQGTGA. The CDR3 totals 14 residues. The CDR3 coding sequence is TGTGCCAGCAGCATGACATACCCTACCGGGGAGCTGTTTTTT. Amino acid sequence: CASSMTYPTGELFF. Supplemented by reference TRBV7-3 and TRBJ2-2, the full variable domain reads GAGVSQTPSNKVTEKGKYVELRCDPISGHTALYWYRQSLGQGPEFLIYFQGTGAADDSGLPNDRFFAVRPEGSVSTLKIQRTERGDSAVYLCASSMTYPTGELFFGEGSRLTVL.

The rearrangement joins TRBV6-6 to TRBJ2-7; TRBD2 is a possible D gene (5 bases). This CDR3 has 15 residues. Between the trimmed V and J ends, which lost 6 bases and 4 bases, there was a span of 19 bases. The V gene's germline CDR1 is MNHNY and CDR2 SVGAGI (reference sequence). CDR3 region: CASSIGRGGGYEQYV. The CDR3 DNA reads as TGTGCCAGCAGCATCGGACGGGGTGGAGGTTACGAGCAGTACGTC.

The gene calls are TRBV9 and TRBJ2-7; D unclear. CDR3 length: 15 amino acids. Germline CDR1 SGDLS, CDR2 YYNGEE. V was pared by 3 bases and J by 2 bases, with 15 bases between. CDR3 protein: CASSAYRALAYEQYF. DNA of the CDR3: TGTGCCAGCAGCGCATACCGGGCCTTAGCCTACGAGCAGTACTTC.

The chain has TRBV7-2 and TRBJ1-2, with a possible D match to TRBD1 (6 bases). The CDR3 has 16 amino acids. V shed 4 bases and J shed 7 bases, with 22 bases lying between them. Germline V gene sequence: CDR1 SGHTA, CDR2 FQGNSA. This chain's CDR3 is CASSSSPGTSFFGYTF. CDR3 nucleotides: TGTGCCAGCAGCTCATCTCCCGGGACAAGTTTTTTTGGCTACACCTTC.

The J gene is TRBJ2-1, the V gene TRBV18; tentatively, D is TRBD1 (6 bases). Trimming pared 4 bases from V and 6 bases from J, leaving 13 bases between. The length of the CDR3 is 14 residues. Germline lookup yields CDR1 KGHSH and CDR2 LQKENI. In nucleotides, the CDR3 is TGTGCCAGCTCACAAACAGGGAAGGCCAATGAGCAGTTCTTC. Protein sequence: CASSQTGKANEQFF.

J is TRBJ2-7 and V is TRBV6-5, with D perhaps TRBD1 or TRBD2 (5 bases each). Germline V gene sequence: CDR1 MNHEY, CDR2 SVGAGI. The V end lost 6 bases, the J end lost 3 bases, and 15 bases lay between the germline ends. CDR3 length equals 14 residues. The CDR3 sequence: CASSYRRGDYEQYV. CDR3 sequence (DNA): TGTGCCAGCAGCTACCGGCGAGGGGACTACGAGCAGTACGTC.